This TCR beta chain was obtained from a study of blood T cell repertoires in COVID-19. Turning to the study itself: Specimens from acute and convalescent COVID-19 originated in the United States, Italy and Spain. T cells, B-cell-depleted T cells, or PBMCs provided the cDNA or gDNA that served as material.

Original analysis: For nucleated cells, counts were estimated from reference gene primer amplification. TCRdb's copy holds only in-frame clones and misses some; the assay was immunoSEQ multiplex PCR. The V and J calls and clone size come from that table; D and trimming were worked out from the DNA. Of roughly 100,000 clones in the sample, roughly 92% were seen once. This clone was recorded only once. In germline, CDR1 is MDHEN, CDR2 SYDVKM. Deletions cut 2 bases from V and 5 bases from J, with 9 bases between. The CDR3 runs to 13 residues. The rearrangement links TRBV28 to TRBJ2-5, with D possibly being TRBD1 (6 bases). This sequence was found in a woman aged 45-65 years with COVID-19, enrolled during active disease. The source material was peripheral blood. The DNA of the CDR3 is TGTGCCAGCAGTTTAGGGACACTGGAGACCCAGTACTTC. This sequence encodes CASSLGTLETQYF. Complete variable domain (other parts from reference TRBV28 and TRBJ2-5): DVKVTQSSRYLVKRTGEKVFLECVQDMDHENMFWYRQDPGLGLRLIYFSYDVKMKEKGDIPEGYSVSREKKERFSLILESASTNQTSMYLCASSLGTLETQYFGPGTRLLVL.